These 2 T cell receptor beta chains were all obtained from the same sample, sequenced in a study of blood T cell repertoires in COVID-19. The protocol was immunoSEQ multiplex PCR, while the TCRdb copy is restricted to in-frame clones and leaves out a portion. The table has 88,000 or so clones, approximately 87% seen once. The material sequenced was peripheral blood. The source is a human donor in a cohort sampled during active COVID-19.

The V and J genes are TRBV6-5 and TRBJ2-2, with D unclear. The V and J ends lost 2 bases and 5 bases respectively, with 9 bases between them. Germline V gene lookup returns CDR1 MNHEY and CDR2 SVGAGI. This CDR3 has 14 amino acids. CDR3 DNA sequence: TGTGCCAGCAGTTACACCACAGCAACCGGGGAGCTGTTTTTT. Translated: CASSYTTATGELFF.

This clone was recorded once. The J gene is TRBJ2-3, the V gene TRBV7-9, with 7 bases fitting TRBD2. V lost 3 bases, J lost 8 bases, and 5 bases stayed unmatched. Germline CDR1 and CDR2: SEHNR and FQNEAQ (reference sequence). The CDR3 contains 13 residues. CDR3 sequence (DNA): TGTGCCAGCAGCTTGGACGGGGAGGGTACGCAGTATTTT. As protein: CASSLDGEGTQYF.